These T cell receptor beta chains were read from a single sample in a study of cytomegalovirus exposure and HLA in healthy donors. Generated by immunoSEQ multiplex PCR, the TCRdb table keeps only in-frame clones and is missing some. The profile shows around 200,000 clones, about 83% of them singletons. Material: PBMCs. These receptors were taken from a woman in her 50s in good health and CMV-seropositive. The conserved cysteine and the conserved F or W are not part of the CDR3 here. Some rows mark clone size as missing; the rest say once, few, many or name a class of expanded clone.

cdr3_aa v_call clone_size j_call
ASSPSRTSNHEQY TRBV18 once TRBJ2-7
ASSRAGTLGTDTQY TRBV5-1 . TRBJ2-3
ASSPRGTQNTEAF TRBV7-9 . TRBJ1-1
ASSLGTEVPYGYT TRBV5-6 . TRBJ1-2
ASSFRTSGRTDTQY TRBV6-6 . TRBJ2-3
ASSLGQGYGYT TRBV7-2 . TRBJ1-2
ASSLGDRGRAF TRBV5-1 few TRBJ1-1
ASSFNTAGGDTQY TRBV5-6 . TRBJ2-3
ASSAAGTSGNTIY TRBV28 . TRBJ1-3
ASSIRGRVGEAF TRBV19 . TRBJ1-1
ASSSGNTEAF TRBV19 . TRBJ1-1
ASTRTGAEEQY TRBV19 . TRBJ2-7
ASSIKGQASYEQY TRBV6-1 . .
ASSISVDEKLF TRBV19 . TRBJ1-4
ASSPTDRGLKGYT TRBV19 . TRBJ1-2
ASSLGRGTGGSYGYT TRBV13 . TRBJ1-2
SVVAAYEQY TRBV29-1 . TRBJ2-7
ASSYGTGYNEQF TRBV27 . TRBJ2-1
ASNLNSGENTGELF TRBV7-8 . TRBJ2-2
ASSPAGATGTYEQY TRBV4-1 . TRBJ2-7
ASSKRGAENTGELF TRBV27 . TRBJ2-2
AWTPGWDRGWGGYT TRBV30 . TRBJ1-2
ASSPNRGTRSSYEQY TRBV18 . TRBJ2-7
ASSTWDNTDTQY TRBV9 . TRBJ2-3
ASSRGMNTEAF TRBV7-9 . TRBJ1-1
ASSLRTGATYGYT TRBV9 . TRBJ1-2
ASSIVPGSGNTIY TRBV19 . TRBJ1-3
AILLLTSGGAEYEQY TRBV5-1 . TRBJ2-7
ASSFYRGVGYGYT TRBV5-6 . TRBJ1-2
ASSYSTDMNTEAF TRBV6-5 . TRBJ1-1
AISEHLDRGSQPQH TRBV10-3 . TRBJ1-5
ASSPTENQPQH TRBV7-6 once TRBJ1-5
ASSPVGRGDEQF TRBV7-3 . TRBJ2-1
ASSLMAGGVRTDTQY TRBV7-2 . TRBJ2-3
AWSVRGVRADTQY TRBV30 . TRBJ2-3
ASSWTGGNTEAF TRBV6-1 few TRBJ1-1
AISDYRTGDTGELF TRBV10-3 . TRBJ2-2
ASSSDSYEQY TRBV11-2 . TRBJ2-7
ASSLDGDSQETQY TRBV5-1 . TRBJ2-5
ASSLTSGGYNEQF TRBV5-1 . TRBJ2-1